This T cell receptor beta chain was obtained from a study of blood T cell repertoires in COVID-19. Turning to the study itself: The study drew acute and convalescent COVID-19 samples from the United States, Italy and Spain. PBMCs, B-cell-depleted T cells, or T cells were the source of the cDNA or gDNA that made up the material.

In the authors' workflow: For nucleated cells, counts were estimated from reference gene primer amplification. The data were produced by immunoSEQ multiplex PCR, yet TCRdb's version contains in-frame clones alone and is incomplete. V and J calls and clone size are given by that table; D and trimming were obtained from the DNA. This table has 95,000 to 100,000 clones, approximately 90% appearing once. The CDR3 covers 15 residues. CDR1 is SGHDN and CDR2 is FVKESK in the germline V gene. The ends were cut back, 1 base at V and 4 bases at J, with 14 bases in the middle. Material for sequencing was peripheral blood. This sequence originates from a man aged 45-65 years with acute or convalescent COVID-19. J is TRBJ2-7 and V is TRBV14; D gene ambiguous. CDR3 region: CASSQVLGTRYEQYF. CDR3 nucleotide sequence: TGTGCCAGCAGCCAAGTCCTCGGTACCCGGTACGAGCAGTACTTC.